This section outlines one TCR beta chain sequence together with its context. The antigen remains unidentified. Researchers made TCR cDNA using 5'RACE template switching, and this step added a universal primer site and UMIs. TCRdb processed the 5' RACE reads anew with MiXCR; each CDR3 protein has one entry. The table shows hundreds of thousands of distinct CDR3 sequences, with roughly 21% occurring only once. CDR3 length equals 17 residues. V dropped 3 bases and J dropped 4; count of bases not matched to a gene: 12. CDR1 and CDR2 (germline): MDHEN, SYDVKM. This specimen comes from a study of T cells after yellow fever vaccination. Notes on the study in general: Most clones from primary vaccination were detected again post-booster (96% CD4, about 85% CD8).

The source is a man aged 30 to 39 who received the YFV17D yellow fever vaccine. Sequenced here: PBMCs, sampled 15 days after the yellow fever booster vaccination. The rearrangement joins TRBV28 to TRBJ2-1; 7 nucleotides align to TRBD2. The CDR3 DNA reads TGTGCCAGCAGTTTCCCCCCGATAGGAGCGGGATACAATGAGCAGTTCTTC. Translated: CASSFPPIGAGYNEQFF.